Ten or more counts support the clone carrying this T cell receptor beta chain. The antigen is unknown. Looked up from germline, CDR1 is SGHDT and CDR2 is YYEEEE. The CDR3 covers 12 residues. V shed 5 bases, J shed 5 bases, and the junction held 2 bases outside the gene matches. These data originate in a study of breast tumors, draining lymph nodes, adjacent tissues. Whole-study results and caveats: Compared with lymph nodes, tumors were less diverse; compared with nontumor tissue, more. The lymph node origin of tumor T cells was framed as consistent with a hypothesis, not demonstrated. Findings are consistent with lymph node origin and intratumoral expansion of most tumor T cells.

TCRdb called the multiplex PCR reads again in MiXCR, with one record for every CDR3 protein. The sample holds about 47,000 distinct CDR3 sequences; approximately 22% are singletons and the top ten take 8%. This clonotype was obtained from a female donor with breast cancer. Some clones in this sample may be carry-over from other donors' samples. Specimen: breast tumor tissue. This chain uses TRBV5-6 with TRBJ2-3; the match to TRBD2 covers 7 bases. CDR3 loop: CASRSGGDTQYF. The CDR3 nucleotides are TGTGCCAGCAGGTCGGGGGGAGATACGCAGTATTTT.